Each of the 19 T cell receptor beta chains below was sequenced from the same sample in a study of cytomegalovirus exposure and HLA in healthy donors. The primer mix had 60 Vbeta and 13 Jbeta primers. Clones were read by immunoSEQ multiplex PCR, and TCRdb kept only the in-frame ones, dropping some. In all, the sample yields about 48,000 clones. Sequencing input: PBMCs. The receptors here all came from a woman between 35 and 50 years old in good health and CMV-seronegative.

The chain recombines TRBV9 with TRBJ2-7; unclear D gene. The CDR3 has 12 amino acids. V lost 4 bases and J 3 bases, leaving 8 bases between the germline ends. Germline assignment: CDR1 SGDLS and CDR2 YYNGEE. The CDR3 DNA sequence: TGTGCCAGCAGCCGATACAGCTACGAGCAGTACTTC. Its translation: CASSRYSYEQYF.

The V gene is TRBV15, the J gene TRBJ1-1, with D possibly matching TRBD1 (6 bases). This CDR3 spans 16 amino acids. Germline loops: CDR1 LNHNV, CDR2 YYDKDF (reference sequence). Trimming removed 0 bases from V and 3 bases from J, with 14 bases in between. The CDR3 region has the DNA TGTGCCACCAGCAGAGATTGGGCAGAGGGGGACACTGAAGCTTTCTTT. This codes for CATSRDWAEGDTEAFF.

The CDR3 sequence: CASSLFKEGTEAFF. CDR3 DNA sequence: TGTGCCAGTAGCTTGTTTAAGGAGGGGACTGAAGCTTTCTTT. The genes are TRBV19 and TRBJ1-1; possibly TRBD1 for D (5 bases). Germline V gene lookup returns CDR1 LNHDA and CDR2 SQIVND (reference sequence). The CDR3 spans 14 residues. The V gene lost 6 bases and the J gene lost 5 bases, with 16 bases spanning the gap.

The chain uses TRBV11-3 and TRBJ2-7; 9 nucleotides align to TRBD2. V lost 5 bases, J lost 5 bases, and 7 bases stayed unmatched. Germline CDR1 and CDR2: SGHNT and YENEEA. The CDR3 covers 14 residues. The CDR3 DNA reads TGTGCCAGCAGCCTTAGCGGGAGCCAAGACGAGCAGTACTTC. It yields the protein CASSLSGSQDEQYF.

DNA for the CDR3: TGTGCCAGCAGACCGGGGGGCAATCAGCCCCAGCATTTT. Residues: CASRPGGNQPQHF. The J gene is TRBJ1-5, the V gene TRBV6-5; possibly TRBD1 for D (5 bases). The ends were cut back, 6 bases at V and 2 bases at J, with 8 bases in the middle. CDR1 and CDR2 from the germline V gene are MNHEY and SVGAGI. The CDR3 is 13 residues long.

The genes are TRBV7-9 and TRBJ1-2; maybe TRBD1 (6 bases). The CDR3 extends over 15 amino acids. Looked up from germline, CDR1 is SEHNR and CDR2 is FQNEAQ (reference sequence). Deletions cut 4 bases from V and 7 bases from J, with 19 bases between. This CDR3 is CASSYPRRGSAGYTF. As DNA, the CDR3 is TGTGCCAGCAGCTACCCGAGAAGGGGGTCGGCTGGCTACACCTTC.

The chain has TRBV6-6 and TRBJ2-2, with TRBD2 as a possible D gene (7 bases). CDR3 length: 16 amino acids. Germline V gene lookup returns CDR1 MNHNY and CDR2 SVGAGI (reference sequence). Trimming took 0 bases from V and 8 from J, leaving 16 bases between them. The CDR3 region has the DNA TGTGCCAGCAGTTACTCAGTGGGGGGGCGGTTAGGGGAGCTGTTTTTT. The encoded protein is CASSYSVGGRLGELFF.

The rearrangement links TRBV5-1 to TRBJ2-3; no reliable D call. Trimming pared 4 bases from V and 1 base from J, leaving 13 bases between. The CDR3 is 15 residues long. Germline CDR1 and CDR2: SGHRS and YFSETQ. The DNA of the CDR3 is TGCGCCAGCAGCCCCCTAGACCCGCGCACAGATACGCAGTATTTT. Translation: CASSPLDPRTDTQYF.

The genes are TRBV4-1 and TRBJ1-5, with D uncertain. The germline V gene encodes CDR1 MGHRA and CDR2 YSYEKL. The CDR3 runs 15 residues. V was trimmed by 0 bases and J by 3 bases, leaving 9 bases between them. In DNA form, the CDR3 reads TGCGCCAGCAGCCAAGATGGAGCTACCAATCAGCCCCAGCATTTT. Translating it yields CASSQDGATNQPQHF.

This chain joins TRBV11-2 and TRBJ1-2, with D possibly TRBD1 on 5 matching bases. V lost 5 bases and J 2 bases, leaving 9 bases between the germline ends. There are 13 residues in the CDR3. The germline CDR1 and CDR2 sequences are SGHAT and FQNNGV. CDR3 residues: CASSPGQNYGYTF. The CDR3 DNA reads TGTGCCAGCAGCCCCGGACAAAACTATGGCTACACCTTC. The whole variable domain, remainder taken from reference TRBV11-2 and TRBJ1-2, is EAGVAQSPRYKIIEKRQSVAFWCNPISGHATLYWYQQILGQGPKLLIQFQNNGVVDDSQLPKDRFSAERLKGVDSTLKIQPAKLEDSAVYLCASSPGQNYGYTFGSGTRLTVV.

The chain recombines TRBV9 with TRBJ2-2; D is perhaps TRBD2 (5 bases). Trimming took off 0 bases at V and 6 bases at J, with 9 bases between the two ends. Germline loops: CDR1 SGDLS, CDR2 YYNGEE. The CDR3 sequence is 14 residues long. CDR3: CASSVAGFPGELFF. The CDR3 coding sequence is TGTGCCAGCAGCGTAGCGGGGTTTCCCGGGGAGCTGTTTTTT.

The chain combines TRBV7-2 with TRBJ1-1; no definite D call. This CDR3 has 12 residues. V was cut by 6 bases and J by 7 bases, with 12 bases left in between. Germline values: CDR1 SGHTA, CDR2 FQGNSA. CDR3 sequence (DNA): TGTGCCAGCAGACTAATGTTCAGTGAAGCTTTCTTT. Protein sequence: CASRLMFSEAFF.

This sequence joins TRBV15 and TRBJ1-6; TRBD1 matches 8 bases. CDR1 is LNHNV and CDR2 is YYDKDF in the germline V gene (reference sequence). V shed 8 bases, J shed 3 bases, and the junction held 3 bases outside the gene matches. The CDR3 is 14 residues long. CDR3 sequence: CATQGASYNSPLHF. The CDR3 DNA is TGTGCCACCCAGGGGGCTAGCTATAATTCACCCCTCCACTTT.

CDR3 nucleotides: TGTGCCAGCAGTTACTCCAACCGGGACACCACTGAAGCTTTCTTT. This gives the protein CASSYSNRDTTEAFF. The chain recombines TRBV6-5 with TRBJ1-1, with a tentative D call TRBD1 (6 bases). Per the germline V gene, CDR1 is MNHEY and CDR2 is SVGAGI. CDR3 length: 15 amino acids. Deletions cut 0 bases from V and 4 bases from J, with 12 bases between.

V gene TRBV4-3 combines with J gene TRBJ1-1; D possibly corresponds to TRBD1 (6 bases). V was cut by 1 base and J by 1 base, with 10 bases left in between. The CDR3 totals 15 residues. The germline gives CDR1 LGHNA, CDR2 YSLEER. The CDR3 reads CASSQVGRGNTEAFF. In DNA form, the CDR3 reads TGCGCCAGCAGCCAAGTGGGCAGGGGGAACACTGAAGCTTTCTTT.

The V call is TRBV4-3, the J call TRBJ1-1, with 7 positions matching TRBD1. V dropped 3 bases and J dropped 2; count of bases not matched to a gene: 6. There are 15 residues in the CDR3. The germline V gene has CDR1 LGHNA and CDR2 YSLEER. The CDR3 DNA sequence: TGCGCCAGCAGCCAGGTGGACAGGCCAAACACTGAAGCTTTCTTT. This encodes CASSQVDRPNTEAFF.

The gene calls are TRBV6-5 and TRBJ2-7; tentatively, D is TRBD2 (6 bases). V lost 2 bases and J 2 bases, leaving 13 bases between the germline ends. CDR1 is MNHEY and CDR2 is SVGAGI in the germline V gene. This CDR3 spans 15 amino acids. The DNA for the CDR3 is TGTGCCAGCAGTTACGTAGTTGGCGGGGCCTACGAGCAGTACTTC. This gives the protein CASSYVVGGAYEQYF.

The V gene is TRBV18, the J gene TRBJ1-6; 7 bases line up with TRBD1. Germline V lookup: CDR1 KGHSH, CDR2 LQKENI. V lost 3 bases, J lost 6 bases, and 5 bases stayed unmatched. The CDR3 loop spans 15 amino acids. The CDR3, as DNA: TGTGCCAGCTCACCTTCGACAGGGAGTAATTCACCCCTCCACTTT. It yields the protein CASSPSTGSNSPLHF.

The chain joins TRBV6-5 to TRBJ2-1; perhaps TRBD2 as D (6 bases). The ends were cut back, 4 bases at V and 4 bases at J, with 17 bases in the middle. The CDR3 runs 16 residues. The germline CDR1 and CDR2 sequences are MNHEY and SVGAGI. CDR3 bases: TGTGCCAGCAGTTTACGGCGTCGGACTAAGTACAATGAGCAGTTCTTC. Its protein is CASSLRRRTKYNEQFF.